A selection of T cell receptor beta chains follows, all from one sample in a study of human T cells and chemical hapten exposure. TCRdb fed the RACE reads into MiXCR, producing one record per CDR3 protein. Here the sample spans 74,000 or so distinct CDR3 sequences, roughly 12% being singletons. Sequencing used whole blood, obtained in connection with sensitization to the hapten diphenylcyclopropenone (DPC). These receptors all come from a woman in her sixties with alopecia areata. Some clones in this sample may be carry-over from other donors' samples. Both conserved end residues are part of each CDR3. Fields, in order: clone size, J gene, D gene, V gene, CDR3 DNA, CDR3 protein. D genes are given only for firm matches. Only some rows state a clone size, as once, few, many or a class for expanded clones.

many	TRBJ1-3	-	TRBV5-6	TGTGCCAGCAGCTTGAAGGGTCCAGGAAACACCATATATTTT	CASSLKGPGNTIYF
-	TRBJ1-5	TRBD1	TRBV6-2/TRBV6-3	TGTGCCAGCAACCAGTACAGGGGCCGGCCCCAGCATTTT	CASNQYRGRPQHF
-	TRBJ1-4	-	TRBV19	TGTGCCAGTAGTCCGCGGGAAGGGACTAATAAAAAACTGTTTTTT	CASSPREGTNKKLFF
many	TRBJ2-4	TRBD1	TRBV20-1	TGCAGTGCCTGCCGAAAAGACAGGGGGATAAGGGGAAACATTCAGTACTTC	CSACRKDRGIRGNIQYF
many	TRBJ2-1	-	TRBV5-1	TGCGCCAGCAGCTTCCCACTCACAGGGTACGATGAGCAGTTCTTC	CASSFPLTGYDEQFF
few	TRBJ1-1	-	TRBV3-1	TGTGCCAGCAGCCAATGGGGGGCGAACACTGAAGCTTTCTTT	CASSQWGANTEAFF
few	TRBJ2-2	TRBD1	TRBV7-7	TGTGCTAGCAGCTTACAGGGGAGAGGTACCGGGGAGCTGTTTTTT	CASSLQGRGTGELFF
once	TRBJ1-3	-	TRBV11-2	TGTGCCAGCAGCTCTTGCAGGTCCTCATCTGGAAACACCATATATTTT	CASSSCRSSSGNTIYF
few	TRBJ1-1	-	TRBV6-6	TGTGCCAGCAGTGGTGTCGGGGGCACTGAAGCTTTCTTT	CASSGVGGTEAFF
many	TRBJ1-6	-	TRBV11-2	TGTGCCAGCAGCTTACGTATCAGGGGAAATAATTCACCCCTCCACTTT	CASSLRIRGNNSPLHF
many	TRBJ2-2	TRBD2	TRBV6-1	TGTGCCGGCGAGCGGGGGGCGAACACCGGGGAGCTGTTTTTT	CAGERGANTGELFF
-	TRBJ2-3	TRBD2	TRBV5-1	TGCGCCAGCAGCGGGGCCGGGACTAGCCGTTCAGATACGCAGTATTTT	CASSGAGTSRSDTQYF